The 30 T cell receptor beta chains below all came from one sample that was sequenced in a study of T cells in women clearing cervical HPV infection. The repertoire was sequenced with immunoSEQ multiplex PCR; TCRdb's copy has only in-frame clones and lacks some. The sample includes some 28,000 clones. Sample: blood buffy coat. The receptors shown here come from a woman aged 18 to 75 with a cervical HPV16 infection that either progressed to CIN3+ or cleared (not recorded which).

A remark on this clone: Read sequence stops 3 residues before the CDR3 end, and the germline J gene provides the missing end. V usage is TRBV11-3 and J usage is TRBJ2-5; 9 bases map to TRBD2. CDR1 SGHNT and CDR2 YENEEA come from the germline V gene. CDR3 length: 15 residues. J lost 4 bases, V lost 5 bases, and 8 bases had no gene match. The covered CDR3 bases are TGTGCCAGCAGCCCCGAGGGACTAGCCGTAGAGACC. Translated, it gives CASSPEGLAVET. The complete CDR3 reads CASSPEGLAVETQYF. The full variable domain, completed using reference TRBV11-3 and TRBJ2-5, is EAGVVQSPRYKIIEKKQPVAFWCNPISGHNTLYWYLQNLGQGPELLIRYENEEAVDDSQLPKDRFSAERLKGVDSTLKIQPAELGDSAVYLCASSPEGLAVETQYFGPGTRLLVL.

The covered CDR3 bases are TGTGCCAGCAGTTACTCGAATGCGGGGGGTCGTCGGGATACG. Translated: CASSYSNAGGRRDT. The CDR3, in full, reads CASSYSNAGGRRDTQYF. The J gene is TRBJ2-3, the V gene TRBV6-2 or TRBV6-3, with TRBD2 matching over 8 bases. The missing CDR3 end, 3 residues past where the read stops, is filled in from the germline J gene. Germline loops: CDR1 MNHEY, CDR2 SVGEGT. The CDR3 is 17 residues long. The ends lost 0 bases at V and 6 bases at J; junction bases unmatched: 11.

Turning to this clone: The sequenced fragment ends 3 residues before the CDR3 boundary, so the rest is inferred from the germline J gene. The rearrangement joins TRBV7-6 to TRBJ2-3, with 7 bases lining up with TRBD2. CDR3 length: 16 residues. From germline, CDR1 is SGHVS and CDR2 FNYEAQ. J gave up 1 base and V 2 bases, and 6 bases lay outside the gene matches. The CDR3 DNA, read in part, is TGTGCCAGCAGCTTAACCCAAAGCGGGGGCACAGATACG. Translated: CASSLTQSGGTDT. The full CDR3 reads CASSLTQSGGTDTQYF. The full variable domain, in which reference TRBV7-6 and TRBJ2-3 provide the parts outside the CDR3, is GAGVSQSPRYKVTKRGQDVALRCDPISGHVSLYWYRQALGQGPEFLTYFNYEAQQDKSGLPNDRFSAERPEGSISTLTIQRTEQRDSAMYRCASSLTQSGGTDTQYFGPGTRLTVL.

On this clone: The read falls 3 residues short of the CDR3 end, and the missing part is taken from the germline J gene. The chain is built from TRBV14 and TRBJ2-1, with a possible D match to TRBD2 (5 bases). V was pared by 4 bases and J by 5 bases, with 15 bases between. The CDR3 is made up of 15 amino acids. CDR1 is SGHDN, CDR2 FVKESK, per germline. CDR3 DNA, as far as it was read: TGTGCCAGCAGCCCTACCCTGCTAGCTAACAATGAG. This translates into CASSPTLLANNE. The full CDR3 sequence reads CASSPTLLANNEQFF.

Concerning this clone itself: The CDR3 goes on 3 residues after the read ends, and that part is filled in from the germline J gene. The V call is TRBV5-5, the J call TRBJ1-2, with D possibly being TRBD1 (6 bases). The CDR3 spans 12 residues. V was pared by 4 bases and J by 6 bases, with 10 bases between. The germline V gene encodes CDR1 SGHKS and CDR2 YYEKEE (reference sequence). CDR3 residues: CASSLQGDGYTF. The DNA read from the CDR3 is TGTGCCAGCAGCCTACAGGGTGATGGC. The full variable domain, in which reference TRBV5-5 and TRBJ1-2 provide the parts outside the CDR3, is DAGVTQSPTHLIKTRGQQVTLRCSPISGHKSVSWYQQVLGQGPQFIFQYYEKEERGRGNFPDRFSARQFPNYSSELNVNALLLGDSALYLCASSLQGDGYTFGSGTRLTVV.

The CDR3 bases that were read are TGTGCCATTAGCGGGGATAGCAATGAG. The encoded protein is CAISGDSNE. The entire CDR3 reads CAISGDSNEQFF. V and J are TRBV10-3 and TRBJ2-1, with 8 bases fitting TRBD2. The observed sequence ends 3 residues before the CDR3 terminus, with the missing tail filled in from the germline J gene. This CDR3 is 12 amino acids long. Germline-derived CDR1 and CDR2 are ENHRY and SYGVKD. V gave up 9 bases and J gave up 6 bases; unmatched junction bases: 4.

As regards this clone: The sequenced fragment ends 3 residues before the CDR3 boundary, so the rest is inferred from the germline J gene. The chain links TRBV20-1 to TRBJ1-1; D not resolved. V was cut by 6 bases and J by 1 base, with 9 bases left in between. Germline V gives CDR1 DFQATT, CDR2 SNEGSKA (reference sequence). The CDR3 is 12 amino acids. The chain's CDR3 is CSAYRSNTEAFF. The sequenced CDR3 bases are TGCAGTGCGTACAGATCGAACACTGAA.

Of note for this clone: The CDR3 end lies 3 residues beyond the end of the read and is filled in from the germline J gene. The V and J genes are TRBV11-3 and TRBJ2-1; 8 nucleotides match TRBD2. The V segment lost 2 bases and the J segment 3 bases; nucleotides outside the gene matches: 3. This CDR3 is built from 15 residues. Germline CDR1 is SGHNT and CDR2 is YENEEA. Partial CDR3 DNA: TGTGCCAGCAGCTTAAAACTAGCGGTCTACAATGAG. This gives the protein CASSLKLAVYNE. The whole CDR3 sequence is CASSLKLAVYNEQFF.

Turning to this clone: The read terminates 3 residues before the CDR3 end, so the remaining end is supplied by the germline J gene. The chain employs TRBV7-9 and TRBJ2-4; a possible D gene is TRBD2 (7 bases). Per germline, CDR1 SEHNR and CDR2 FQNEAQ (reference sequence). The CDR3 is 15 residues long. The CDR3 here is CASSFRGGDIGGQYF. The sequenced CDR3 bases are TGTGCCAGCAGCTTCAGAGGGGGGGACATAGGTGGT.

The CDR3 is CACPEGSGANVLFF. CDR3 bases read: TGTGCCTGCCCAGAGGGCTCTGGGGCCAACGTG. The chain employs TRBV30 and TRBJ2-2; the D gene could be TRBD1 or TRBD2 (5 bases each). The read terminates 3 residues ahead of where the CDR3 ends, so the germline J gene completes it. Germline V lookup: CDR1 GTSNPN, CDR2 SVGIG (reference sequence). The CDR3 covers 14 residues.

The CDR3 loop reads CASRSSGGWNEQFF. The sequenced part of the CDR3 DNA is TGTGCCAGCAGGTCTAGCGGGGGGTGGAATGAG. The chain couples TRBV2 to TRBJ2-1; 11 bases agree with TRBD2. The read halts 3 residues ahead of the CDR3 end, with the missing end drawn from the germline J gene. V shed 6 bases and J 7 bases; nucleotides not matched to a gene: 5. CDR1 is SNHLY, CDR2 FYNNEI, per germline. This CDR3 region has 14 residues.

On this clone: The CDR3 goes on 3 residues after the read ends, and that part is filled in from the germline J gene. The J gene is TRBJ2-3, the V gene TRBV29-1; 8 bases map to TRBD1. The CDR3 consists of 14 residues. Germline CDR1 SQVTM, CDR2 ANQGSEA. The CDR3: CSVERTGGRETQYF. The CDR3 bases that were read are TGCAGCGTTGAACGTACAGGGGGGAGAGAGACG.

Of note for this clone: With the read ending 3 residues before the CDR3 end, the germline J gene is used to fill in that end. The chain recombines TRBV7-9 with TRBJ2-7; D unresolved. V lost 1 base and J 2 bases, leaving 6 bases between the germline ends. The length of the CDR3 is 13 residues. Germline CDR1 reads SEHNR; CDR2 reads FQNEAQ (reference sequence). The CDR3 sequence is CASSLGLAYEQYF. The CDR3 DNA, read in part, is TGTGCCAGCAGCTTAGGGCTAGCCTACGAG.

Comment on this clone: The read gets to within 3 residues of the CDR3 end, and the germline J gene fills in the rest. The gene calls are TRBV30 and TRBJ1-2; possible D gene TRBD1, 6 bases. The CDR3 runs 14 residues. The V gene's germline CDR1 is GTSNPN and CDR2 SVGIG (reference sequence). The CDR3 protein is CACASGGLTDTYTF. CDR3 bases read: TGTGCCTGCGCTAGCGGGGGCCTCACAGATACC.

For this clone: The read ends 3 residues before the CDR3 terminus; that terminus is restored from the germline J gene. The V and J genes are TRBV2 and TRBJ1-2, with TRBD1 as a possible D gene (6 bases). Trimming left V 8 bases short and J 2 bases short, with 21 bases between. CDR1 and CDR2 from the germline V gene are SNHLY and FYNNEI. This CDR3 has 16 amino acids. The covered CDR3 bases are TGTGCCAGCGAGGACAGCAACATCCTATCGAACTATGGC. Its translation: CASEDSNILSNYG. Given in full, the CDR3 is CASEDSNILSNYGYTF.

The covered CDR3 bases are TGCAGTGCTAGAGCGAGCGGGAGGTCCTACAATGAG. This codes for CSARASGRSYNE. The CDR3, in full, reads CSARASGRSYNEQFF. The chain recombines TRBV20-1 with TRBJ2-1; 9 bases match TRBD2. With the read ending 3 residues before the CDR3 end, the germline J gene is used to fill in that end. With V trimmed by 1 base and J by 1 base, 2 bases remained unmatched. The CDR3 is made up of 15 amino acids. CDR1 is DFQATT and CDR2 is SNEGSKA in the germline V gene (reference sequence).

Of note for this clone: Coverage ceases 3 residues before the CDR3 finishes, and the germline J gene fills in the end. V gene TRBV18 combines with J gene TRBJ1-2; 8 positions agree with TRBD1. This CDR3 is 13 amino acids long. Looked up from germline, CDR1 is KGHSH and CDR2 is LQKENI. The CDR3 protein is CASSPGQDNDYTF. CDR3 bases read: TGTGCCAGCTCACCGGGACAGGACAATGAC.

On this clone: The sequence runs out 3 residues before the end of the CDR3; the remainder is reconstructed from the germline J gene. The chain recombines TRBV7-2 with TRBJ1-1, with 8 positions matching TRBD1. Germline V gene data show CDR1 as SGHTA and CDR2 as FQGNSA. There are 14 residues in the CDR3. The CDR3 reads CASSPGQGTDTAFF. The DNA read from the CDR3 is TGTGCCAGCAGCCCCGGACAGGGAACAGATACG.

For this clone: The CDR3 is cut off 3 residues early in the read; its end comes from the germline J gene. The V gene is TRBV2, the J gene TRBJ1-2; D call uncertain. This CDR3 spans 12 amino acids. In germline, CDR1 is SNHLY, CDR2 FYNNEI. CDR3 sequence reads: CASSDLYYDYTF. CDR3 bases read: TGTGCCAGCAGTGATCTGTACTACGAC.

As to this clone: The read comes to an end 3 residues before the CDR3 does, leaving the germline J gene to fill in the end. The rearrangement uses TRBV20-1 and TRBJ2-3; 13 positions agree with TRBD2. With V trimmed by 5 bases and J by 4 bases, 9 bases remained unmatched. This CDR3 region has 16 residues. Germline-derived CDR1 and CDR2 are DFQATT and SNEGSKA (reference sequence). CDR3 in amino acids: CSAPRGTSGNSDTQYF. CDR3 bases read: TGCAGTGCTCCTAGGGGGACTAGCGGGAATTCAGATACG.

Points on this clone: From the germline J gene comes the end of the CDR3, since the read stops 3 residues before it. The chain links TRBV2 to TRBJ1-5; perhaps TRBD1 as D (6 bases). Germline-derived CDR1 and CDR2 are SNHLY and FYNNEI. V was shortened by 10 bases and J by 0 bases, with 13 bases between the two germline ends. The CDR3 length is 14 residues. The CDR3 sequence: CATAGAYSNQPQHF. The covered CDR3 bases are TGTGCCACCGCAGGGGCGTATAGCAATCAGCCC.

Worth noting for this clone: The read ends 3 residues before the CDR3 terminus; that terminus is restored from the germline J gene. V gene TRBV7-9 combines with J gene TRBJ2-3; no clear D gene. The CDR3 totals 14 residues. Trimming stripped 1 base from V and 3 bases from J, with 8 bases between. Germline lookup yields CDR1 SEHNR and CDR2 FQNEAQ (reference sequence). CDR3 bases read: TGTGCCAGCAGCTTAGTGGCCGCTACAGATACG. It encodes CASSLVAATDT. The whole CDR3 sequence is CASSLVAATDTQYF. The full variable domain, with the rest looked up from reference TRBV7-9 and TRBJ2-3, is DTGVSQNPRHKITKRGQNVTFRCDPISEHNRLYWYRQTLGQGPEFLTYFQNEAQLEKSRLLSDRFSAERPKGSFSTLEIQRTEQGDSAMYLCASSLVAATDTQYFGPGTRLTVL.

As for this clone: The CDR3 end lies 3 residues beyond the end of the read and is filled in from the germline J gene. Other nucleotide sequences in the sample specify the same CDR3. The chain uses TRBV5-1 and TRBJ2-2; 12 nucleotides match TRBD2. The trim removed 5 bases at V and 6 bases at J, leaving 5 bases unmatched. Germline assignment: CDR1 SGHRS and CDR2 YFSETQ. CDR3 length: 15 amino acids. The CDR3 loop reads CASSQTSGRSGELFF. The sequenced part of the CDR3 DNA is TGCGCCAGCAGTCAGACTAGCGGGAGATCCGGGGAG. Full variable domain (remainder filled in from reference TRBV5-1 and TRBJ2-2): KAGVTQTPRYLIKTRGQQVTLSCSPISGHRSVSWYQQTPGQGLQFLFEYFSETQRNKGNFPGRFSGRQFSNSRSEMNVSTLELGDSALYLCASSQTSGRSGELFFGEGSRLTVL.

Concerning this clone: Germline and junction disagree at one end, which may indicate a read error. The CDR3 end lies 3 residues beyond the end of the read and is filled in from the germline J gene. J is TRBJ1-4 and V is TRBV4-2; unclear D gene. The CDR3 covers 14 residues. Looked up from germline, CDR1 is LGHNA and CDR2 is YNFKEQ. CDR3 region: CASSQNGFNEKLFF. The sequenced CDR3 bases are TGCGCCAGCAGCCAGAACGGGTTTAATGAAAAA.

CDR3 region: CSAIKRGYSSYEQYF. The DNA read from the CDR3 is TGCAGTGCGATAAAGCGGGGCTACTCCTCCTACGAG. The V gene is TRBV20-1, the J gene TRBJ2-7, with 7 bases that match TRBD2. The read ends 3 residues shy of where the CDR3 ends; the end is completed using the germline J gene. The V gene end was trimmed by 6 bases and the J gene end by 0 bases; junction bases not matched to a gene: 11. The germline V gene encodes CDR1 DFQATT and CDR2 SNEGSKA (reference sequence). The CDR3 totals 15 residues.

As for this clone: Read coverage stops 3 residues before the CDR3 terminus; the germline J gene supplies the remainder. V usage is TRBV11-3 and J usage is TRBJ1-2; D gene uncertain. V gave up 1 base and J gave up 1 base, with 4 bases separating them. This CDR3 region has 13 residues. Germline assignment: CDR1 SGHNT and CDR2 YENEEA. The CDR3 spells CASSLADNYGYTF. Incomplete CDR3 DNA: TGTGCCAGCAGCTTAGCAGATAACTATGGC.

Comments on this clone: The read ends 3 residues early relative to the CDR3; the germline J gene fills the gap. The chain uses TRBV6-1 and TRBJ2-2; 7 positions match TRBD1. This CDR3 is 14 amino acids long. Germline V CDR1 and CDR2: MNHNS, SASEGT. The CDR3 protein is CASSGPGQREKLFF. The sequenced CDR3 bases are TGTGCCAGCAGTGGCCCGGGACAGCGTGAAAAG.

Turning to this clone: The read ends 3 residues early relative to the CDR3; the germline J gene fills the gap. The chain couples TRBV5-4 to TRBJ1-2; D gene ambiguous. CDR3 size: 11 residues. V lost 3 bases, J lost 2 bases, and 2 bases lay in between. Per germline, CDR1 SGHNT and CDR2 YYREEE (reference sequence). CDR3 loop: CASSSNYGYTF. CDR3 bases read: TGTGCCAGCAGCTCGAACTATGGC. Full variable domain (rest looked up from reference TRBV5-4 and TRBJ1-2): ETGVTQSPTHLIKTRGQQVTLRCSSQSGHNTVSWYQQALGQGPQFIFQYYREEENGRGNFPPRFSGLQFPNYSSELNVNALELDDSALYLCASSSNYGYTFGSGTRLTVV.

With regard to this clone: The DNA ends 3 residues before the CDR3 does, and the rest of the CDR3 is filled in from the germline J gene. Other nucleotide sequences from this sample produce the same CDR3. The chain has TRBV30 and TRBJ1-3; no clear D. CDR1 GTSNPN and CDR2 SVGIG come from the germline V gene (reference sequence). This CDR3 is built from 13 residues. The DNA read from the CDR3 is TGTGCCTGGAGTGTTAAGGGCCCGAGGGCC. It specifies CAWSVKGPRA. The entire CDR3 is CAWSVKGPRAIYF.

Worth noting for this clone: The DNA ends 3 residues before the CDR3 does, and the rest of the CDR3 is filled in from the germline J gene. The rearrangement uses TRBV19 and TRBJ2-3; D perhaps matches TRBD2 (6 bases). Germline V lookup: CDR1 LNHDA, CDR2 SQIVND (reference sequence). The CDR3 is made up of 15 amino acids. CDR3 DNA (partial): TGTGCCAGTAGTATCCGTCGGGGGATCAATCAGCCG. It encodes CASSIRRGINQP. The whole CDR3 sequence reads CASSIRRGINQPQYF.